This T cell receptor (beta chain) was found in a study of cytomegalovirus exposure and HLA in healthy donors (TCRdb year 2017). Context from the whole study: The 666 repertoires of the first cohort and the 110 or so validation repertoires were produced on the same platform, according to a later analysis. The study aimed to test whether cataloging public T cell receptors could reveal signatures of past pathogen exposure. High-throughput TCR immunosequencing, statistical association of individual TCRs with disease status, and machine learning were combined to predict cytomegalovirus infection status. A separate validation cohort of more than 100 different subjects was used in addition to the 666-subject first cohort.

The CDR3 covers 15 residues, taking in both the cysteine and the phenylalanine. Only the CDR3 DNA stays, 45 bases, in frame from base 1. CDR1 and CDR2 are read off the germline V gene as KGHSH and LQKENI. Unmatched junction bases come to 4, with V trimmed by 3 bases and J by 2 bases. For this clone: Its specific antigen is unknown. No much larger clonotype is one base removed from it; base qualities were not supplied.

The donors belonged to the validation cohort of approximately 130 subjects, which was separate from the 666-subject first cohort. The library was obtained by the immunoSEQ multiplex PCR assay. Turning to the authors' computational methods: A statistical classification framework was built for diagnosing cytomegalovirus status from the catalog of TCR beta chain sequences. Entries here come from immuneACCESS through TCRdb and include only in-frame sequences with V and J called. Some clones fail to appear in such tables; in the studies checked, an unresolved V gene covers under half of the shortfall, and the cause of the remainder is unknown. Clonal size and the V and J genes are those of that table, whereas D and trimming came from the DNA. The sample records a few hundred thousand clones, roughly 90% of which are singletons. Roughly 0.88% of the sample lies in the top ten. Broader findings and caveats from the paper: In the study, approximately 160 TCR beta chains were listed as associated with cytomegalovirus. The classifier was reported to diagnose cytomegalovirus status with high specificity and sensitivity in both the original cohort and the validation cohort. While some public TCRs were present in many individuals, most TCR sequences turned up only very rarely across donors. Subsequent analysis determined that TCRs grouped into clusters in the first cohort also showed a tendency toward co-occurrence across the roughly 120 validation repertoires, and 90% to 95% of cluster scores exceeded 0. The authors suggested that the approach could potentially be generalized to other disease states and immunological phenotypes. Three of the identified cytomegalovirus-associated TCR beta chains were confirmed in vitro to be specific for cytomegalovirus antigens. A later analysis lacked HLA typing for the validation cohort, so it scored co-occurrence in that cohort across all 130 or so repertoires.

The sequence was collected from a man aged 25 to 40 in good health and CMV-seronegative. The sequence links TRBV18 to TRBJ1-1, and 9 junction bases match TRBD1. Sequencing input: PBMCs. CDR3 region: CASSPRDRENTEAFF. The DNA is TGTGCCAGCTCACCGCGGGACAGGGAAAACACTGAAGCTTTCTTT.